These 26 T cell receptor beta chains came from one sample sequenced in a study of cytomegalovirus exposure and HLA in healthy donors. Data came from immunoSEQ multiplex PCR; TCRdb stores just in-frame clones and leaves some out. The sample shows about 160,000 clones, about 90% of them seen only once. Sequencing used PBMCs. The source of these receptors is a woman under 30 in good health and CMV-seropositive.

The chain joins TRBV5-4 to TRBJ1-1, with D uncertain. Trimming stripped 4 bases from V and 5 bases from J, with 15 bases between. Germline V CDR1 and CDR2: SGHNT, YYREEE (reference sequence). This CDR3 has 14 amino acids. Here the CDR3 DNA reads TGTGCCAGCAGCCCGGGCCGTGGAGGGACTGAAGCTTTCTTT. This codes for CASSPGRGGTEAFF.

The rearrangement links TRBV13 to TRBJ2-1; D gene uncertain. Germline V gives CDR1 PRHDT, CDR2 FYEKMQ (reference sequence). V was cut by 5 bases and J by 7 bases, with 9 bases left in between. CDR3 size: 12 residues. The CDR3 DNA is TGTGCCAGCAGCCCCACAAGAAATGAGCAGTTCTTC. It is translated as CASSPTRNEQFF. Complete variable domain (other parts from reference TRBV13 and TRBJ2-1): AAGVIQSPRHLIKEKRETATLKCYPIPRHDTVYWYQQGPGQDPQFLISFYEKMQSDKGSIPDRFSAQQFSDYHSELNMSSLELGDSALYFCASSPTRNEQFFGPGTRLTVL.

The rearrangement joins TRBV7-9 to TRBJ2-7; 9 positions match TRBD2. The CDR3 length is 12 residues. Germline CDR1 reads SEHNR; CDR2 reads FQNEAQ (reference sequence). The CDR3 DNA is TGTGCGGAGGCGGGAGGGCCGGGGGAGCAGTACTTC. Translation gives CAEAGGPGEQYF.

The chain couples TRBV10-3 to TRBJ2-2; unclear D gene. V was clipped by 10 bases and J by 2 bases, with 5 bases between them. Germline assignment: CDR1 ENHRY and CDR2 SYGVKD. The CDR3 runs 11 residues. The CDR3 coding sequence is TGTGCCACCCGTAACACCGGGGAGCTGTTTTTT. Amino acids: CATRNTGELFF.

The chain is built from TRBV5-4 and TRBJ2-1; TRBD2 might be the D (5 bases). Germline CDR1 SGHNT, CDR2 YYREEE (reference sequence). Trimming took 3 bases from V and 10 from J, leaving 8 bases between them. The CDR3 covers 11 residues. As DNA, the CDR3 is TGTGCCAGCAGCTCAAGCGGCGAGCAGTTCTTC. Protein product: CASSSSGEQFF. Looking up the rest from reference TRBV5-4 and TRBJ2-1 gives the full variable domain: ETGVTQSPTHLIKTRGQQVTLRCSSQSGHNTVSWYQQALGQGPQFIFQYYREEENGRGNFPPRFSGLQFPNYSSELNVNALELDDSALYLCASSSSGEQFFGPGTRLTVL.

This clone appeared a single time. The chain's CDR3 is CSVAFPGQGPNTGELFF. The CDR3 nucleotides are TGCAGCGTTGCCTTCCCGGGACAGGGACCGAACACCGGGGAGCTGTTTTTT. V and J are TRBV29-1 and TRBJ2-2; TRBD1 matches 9 bases. CDR3 size: 17 residues. CDR1 is SQVTM and CDR2 is ANQGSEA in the germline V gene. After removal of 4 bases from V and 0 bases from J, the junction contained 9 bases not matched to a gene.

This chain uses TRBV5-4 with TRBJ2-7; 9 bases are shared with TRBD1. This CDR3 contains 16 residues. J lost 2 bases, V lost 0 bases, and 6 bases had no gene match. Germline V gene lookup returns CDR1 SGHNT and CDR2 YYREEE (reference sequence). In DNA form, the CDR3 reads TGTGCCAGCAGCTTGGAACAGGGGGCTAGGGCCTACGAGCAGTACTTC. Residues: CASSLEQGARAYEQYF.

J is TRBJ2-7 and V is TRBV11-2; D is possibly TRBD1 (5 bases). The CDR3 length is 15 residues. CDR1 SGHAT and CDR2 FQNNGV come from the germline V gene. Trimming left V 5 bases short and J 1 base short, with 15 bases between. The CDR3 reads CASSIHSQGSYEQYF. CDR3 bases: TGTGCCAGCAGCATCCACTCTCAGGGTTCCTACGAGCAGTACTTC.

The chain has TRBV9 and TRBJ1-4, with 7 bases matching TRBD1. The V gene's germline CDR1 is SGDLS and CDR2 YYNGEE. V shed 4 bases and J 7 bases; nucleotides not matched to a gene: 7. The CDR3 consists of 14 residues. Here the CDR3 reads CASSPRTGSEKLFF. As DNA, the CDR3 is TGTGCCAGCAGCCCCAGGACAGGATCTGAAAAACTGTTTTTT.

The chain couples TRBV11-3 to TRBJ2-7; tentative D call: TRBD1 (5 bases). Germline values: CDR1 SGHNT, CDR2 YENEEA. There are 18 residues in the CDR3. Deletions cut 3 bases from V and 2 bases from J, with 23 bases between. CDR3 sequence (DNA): TGTGCCAGCAGCTTTTCTGTCCCGACAGACCGCCATCCCTACGAGCAGTACTTC. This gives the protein CASSFSVPTDRHPYEQYF. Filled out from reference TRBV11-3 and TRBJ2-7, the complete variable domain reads EAGVVQSPRYKIIEKKQPVAFWCNPISGHNTLYWYLQNLGQGPELLIRYENEEAVDDSQLPKDRFSAERLKGVDSTLKIQPAELGDSAVYLCASSFSVPTDRHPYEQYFGPGTRLTVT.

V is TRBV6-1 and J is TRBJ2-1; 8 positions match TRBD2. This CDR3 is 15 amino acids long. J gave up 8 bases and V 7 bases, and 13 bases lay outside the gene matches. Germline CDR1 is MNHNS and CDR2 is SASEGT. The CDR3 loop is CASTGFGLASDEQFF. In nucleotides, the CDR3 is TGTGCCAGCACCGGGTTCGGACTAGCATCAGATGAGCAGTTCTTC.

CDR3 coding DNA: TGCGCCAGCAGCTTGGGGGACTCAATGAGCGAGCAGTACTTC. Its protein is CASSLGDSMSEQYF. The chain recombines TRBV5-1 with TRBJ2-7; tentatively, D is TRBD2 (6 bases). CDR1 and CDR2 (germline): SGHRS, YFSETQ. V was cut by 0 bases and J by 6 bases, with 13 bases left in between. CDR3 size: 14 residues. Variable domain in full (rest from reference TRBV5-1 and TRBJ2-7): KAGVTQTPRYLIKTRGQQVTLSCSPISGHRSVSWYQQTPGQGLQFLFEYFSETQRNKGNFPGRFSGRQFSNSRSEMNVSTLELGDSALYLCASSLGDSMSEQYFGPGTRLTVT.

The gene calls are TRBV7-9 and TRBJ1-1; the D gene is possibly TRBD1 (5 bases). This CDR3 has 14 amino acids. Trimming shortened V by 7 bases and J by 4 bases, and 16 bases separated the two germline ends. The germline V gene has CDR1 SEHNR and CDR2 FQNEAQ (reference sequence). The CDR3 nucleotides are TGTGCCAGCACCCTGGGAGGGGCAAGCACTGAAGCTTTCTTT. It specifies CASTLGGASTEAFF.

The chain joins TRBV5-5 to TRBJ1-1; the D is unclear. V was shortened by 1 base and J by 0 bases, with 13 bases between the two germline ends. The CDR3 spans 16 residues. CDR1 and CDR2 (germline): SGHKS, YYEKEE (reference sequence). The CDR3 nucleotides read TGTGCCAGCAGCTTGATAGCTTCCCGCATGAACACTGAAGCTTTCTTT. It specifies CASSLIASRMNTEAFF. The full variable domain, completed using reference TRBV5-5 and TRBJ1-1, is DAGVTQSPTHLIKTRGQQVTLRCSPISGHKSVSWYQQVLGQGPQFIFQYYEKEERGRGNFPDRFSARQFPNYSSELNVNALLLGDSALYLCASSLIASRMNTEAFFGQGTRLTVV.

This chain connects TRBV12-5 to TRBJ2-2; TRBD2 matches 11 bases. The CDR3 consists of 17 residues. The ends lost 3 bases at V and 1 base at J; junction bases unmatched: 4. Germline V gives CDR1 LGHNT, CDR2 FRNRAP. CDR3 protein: CASGFSLAGGNTGELFF. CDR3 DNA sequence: TGTGCTAGTGGTTTCTCGCTAGCGGGAGGGAACACCGGGGAGCTGTTTTTT.

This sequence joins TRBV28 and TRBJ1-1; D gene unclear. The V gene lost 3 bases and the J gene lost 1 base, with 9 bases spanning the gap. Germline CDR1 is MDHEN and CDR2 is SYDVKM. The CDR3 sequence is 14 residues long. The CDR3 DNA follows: TGTGCCAGCAGTTTGTTCGTCAGGAACACTGAAGCTTTCTTT. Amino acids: CASSLFVRNTEAFF. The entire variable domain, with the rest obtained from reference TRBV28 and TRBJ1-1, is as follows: DVKVTQSSRYLVKRTGEKVFLECVQDMDHENMFWYRQDPGLGLRLIYFSYDVKMKEKGDIPEGYSVSREKKERFSLILESASTNQTSMYLCASSLFVRNTEAFFGQGTRLTVV.

The CDR3 DNA reads TGTGCCAGCAGAGCCTGGGAGGGAGGGGCCAACGTCCTGACTTTC. Its translation: CASRAWEGGANVLTF. This chain uses TRBV6-1 with TRBJ2-6; 7 bases fit TRBD2. This CDR3 has 15 amino acids. Trimming took 6 bases from V and 4 from J; bases not matched to a gene: 6. The V gene's germline CDR1 is MNHNS and CDR2 SASEGT.

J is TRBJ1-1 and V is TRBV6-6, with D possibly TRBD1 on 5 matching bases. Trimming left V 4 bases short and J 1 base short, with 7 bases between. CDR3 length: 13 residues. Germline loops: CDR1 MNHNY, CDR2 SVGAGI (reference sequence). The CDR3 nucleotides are TGTGCCAGCAGTTTCCAGGGGAACACTGAAGCTTTCTTT. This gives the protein CASSFQGNTEAFF.

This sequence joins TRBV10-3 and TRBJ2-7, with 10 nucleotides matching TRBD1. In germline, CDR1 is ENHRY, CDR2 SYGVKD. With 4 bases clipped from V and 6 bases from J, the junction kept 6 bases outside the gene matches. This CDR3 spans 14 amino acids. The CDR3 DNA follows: TGTGCCATCAGTGCGGGACAGGGGATGGGCGAGCAGTACTTC. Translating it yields CAISAGQGMGEQYF.

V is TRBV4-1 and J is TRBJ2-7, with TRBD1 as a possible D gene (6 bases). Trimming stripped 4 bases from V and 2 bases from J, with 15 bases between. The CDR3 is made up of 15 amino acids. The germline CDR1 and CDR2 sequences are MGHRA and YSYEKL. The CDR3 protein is CASSRRAGTTYEQYF. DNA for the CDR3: TGCGCCAGCAGCCGCCGAGCCGGGACAACCTACGAGCAGTACTTC.

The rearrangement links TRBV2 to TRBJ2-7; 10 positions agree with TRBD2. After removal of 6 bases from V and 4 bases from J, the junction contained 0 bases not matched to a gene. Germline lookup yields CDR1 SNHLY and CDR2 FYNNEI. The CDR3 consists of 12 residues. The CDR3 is CASRTSGYEQYF. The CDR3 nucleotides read TGTGCCAGCAGGACTAGCGGGTACGAGCAGTACTTC.

As DNA, the CDR3 is TGTGCCAGCAGTTGGAGTAATAGCAATCAGCCCCAGCATTTT. This codes for CASSWSNSNQPQHF. The rearrangement joins TRBV27 to TRBJ1-5; D is ambiguous. Germline CDR1 MNHEY, CDR2 SMNVEV (reference sequence). Trimming took off 4 bases at V and 0 bases at J, with 7 bases between the two ends. This CDR3 has 14 amino acids.

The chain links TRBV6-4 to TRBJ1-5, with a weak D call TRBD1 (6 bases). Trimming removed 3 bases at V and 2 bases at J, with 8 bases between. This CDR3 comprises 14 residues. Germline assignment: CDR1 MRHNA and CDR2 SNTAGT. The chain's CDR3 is CASSEQGGNQPQHF. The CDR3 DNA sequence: TGTGCCAGCAGTGAACAGGGAGGCAATCAGCCCCAGCATTTT.

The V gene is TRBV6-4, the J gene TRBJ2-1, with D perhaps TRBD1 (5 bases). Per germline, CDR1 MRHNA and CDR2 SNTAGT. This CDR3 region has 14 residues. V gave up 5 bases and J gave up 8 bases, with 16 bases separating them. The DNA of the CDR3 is TGTGCCAGCAGTTCCCAGGGCGGTATCGATGAGCAGTTCTTC. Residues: CASSSQGGIDEQFF.

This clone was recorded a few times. The CDR3 sequence is CASSLNPAGGYGYTF. CDR3 DNA sequence: TGTGCCAGCAGCTTAAACCCGGCAGGGGGCTATGGCTACACCTTC. The chain recombines TRBV7-2 with TRBJ1-2; 7 bases fit TRBD1. With V trimmed by 2 bases and J by 4 bases, 7 bases remained unmatched. CDR1 is SGHTA and CDR2 is FQGNSA in the germline V gene. This CDR3 region has 15 residues.

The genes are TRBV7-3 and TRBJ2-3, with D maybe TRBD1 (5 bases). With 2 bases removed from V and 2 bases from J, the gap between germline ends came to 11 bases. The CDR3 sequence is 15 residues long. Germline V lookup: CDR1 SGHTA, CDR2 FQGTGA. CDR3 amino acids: CASSLQGQPTDTQYF. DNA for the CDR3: TGTGCCAGCAGCTTACAAGGACAACCCACAGATACGCAGTATTTT.